The 5 T cell receptor beta chains below come from one sample, sequenced in a study of blood T cell repertoires in COVID-19. Measured with immunoSEQ multiplex PCR; TCRdb has only the in-frame clones, and not every one. The table shows roughly 140,000 clones, with approximately 80% occurring only once. The material sequenced was peripheral blood. Every receptor here comes from a woman aged 50 to 65 in a cohort sampled during active or convalescent COVID-19.

This clone was seen only a few times. The chain carries TRBV19 and TRBJ1-3, with D unresolved. V lost 3 bases, J lost 4 bases, and 7 bases lay in between. In germline, CDR1 is LNHDA, CDR2 SQIVND (reference sequence). This CDR3 comprises 13 residues. This CDR3 reads CASSIGPGNTIYF. The CDR3 DNA reads as TGTGCCAGTAGTATTGGGCCCGGAAACACCATATATTTT.

V is TRBV3-1 (or the pseudogene TRBV3-2) and J is TRBJ2-7, with D maybe TRBD1 (5 bases). Germline V CDR1 and CDR2: LGHDT, YNNKEL (reference sequence). The CDR3 consists of 13 residues. V lost 6 bases, J lost 1 base, and 10 bases lay in between. The CDR3 sequence: CASSSGFSYEQYF. CDR3 DNA: TGTGCCAGCAGTTCAGGGTTTTCCTACGAGCAGTACTTC.

This clone appeared once. The genes are TRBV7-3 and TRBJ2-1; a weak D match, TRBD2 (6 bases). The CDR3 is made up of 15 amino acids. The V end lost 1 base, the J end lost 7 bases, and 14 bases lay between the germline ends. CDR1 and CDR2 (germline): SGHTA, FQGTGA. In nucleotides, the CDR3 is TGTGCCAGCAGCTTAAGTGGCGGGGAGGTGAATGAGCAGTTCTTC. This sequence encodes CASSLSGGEVNEQFF.

J is TRBJ2-7 and V is TRBV4-1, with TRBD2 identical over 14 bases. The germline V gene encodes CDR1 MGHRA and CDR2 YSYEKL. The CDR3 runs 16 residues. The junction had 6 bases not matched to a gene; V was cut back by 4 bases and J by 4 bases. The DNA for the CDR3 is TGCGCCAGCAGCCCCGGGACTAGCGGGGGACGATACGAGCAGTACTTC. It is translated as CASSPGTSGGRYEQYF.

This clone was seen only once. The CDR3 coding sequence is TGTGCCAGCAGCAAAAAGAGGAGGGAGACAGCGGGTAATGAGCAGTTCTTC. Encoded protein: CASSKKRRETAGNEQFF. This chain connects TRBV21-1 to TRBJ2-1; the table's D gene call, TRBD2, was not cross checked with the DNA. TRBV21-1 is shown as a pseudogene. CDR3 length equals 17 residues.